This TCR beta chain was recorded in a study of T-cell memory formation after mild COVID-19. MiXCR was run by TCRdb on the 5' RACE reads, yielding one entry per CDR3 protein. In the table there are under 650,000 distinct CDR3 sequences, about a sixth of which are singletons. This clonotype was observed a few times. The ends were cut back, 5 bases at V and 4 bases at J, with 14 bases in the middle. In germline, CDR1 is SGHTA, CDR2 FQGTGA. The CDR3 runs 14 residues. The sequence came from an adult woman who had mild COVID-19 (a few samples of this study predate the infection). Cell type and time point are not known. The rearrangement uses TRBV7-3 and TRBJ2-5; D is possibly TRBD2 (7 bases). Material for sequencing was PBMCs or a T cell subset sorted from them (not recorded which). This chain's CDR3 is CASSLKGGPETQYF. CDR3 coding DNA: TGTGCCAGCAGCCTCAAGGGGGGGCCAGAGACCCAGTACTTC.